The clone carrying this T cell receptor beta chain was observed once. Original processing methods: For nucleated cells, counts were estimated from reference gene primer amplification. Sequenced by immunoSEQ multiplex PCR; TCRdb stores in-frame clones only, minus some. The V and J calls and clone size come from that table; D and trimming were worked out from the DNA. The sample carries about 48,000 clones, about nine tenths recorded once. These data come from a study of blood T cell repertoires in COVID-19. Across the study: Sources were T cells, B-cell-depleted T cells, or PBMCs; the material itself was cDNA or gDNA.

CDR3 length: 14 residues. CDR1 and CDR2 (germline): MNHEY, SVGEGT. V was shortened by 4 bases and J by 0 bases, with 9 bases between the two germline ends. The sequence came from a man between 65 and 85 years old with acute or convalescent COVID-19. Sequencing was performed on peripheral blood. V and J are TRBV6-2 or TRBV6-3 and TRBJ1-1; D unclear. The CDR3 DNA sequence: TGTGCCAGCAGTTTGTTCCAGATGAACACTGAAGCTTTCTTT. Translated: CASSLFQMNTEAFF.